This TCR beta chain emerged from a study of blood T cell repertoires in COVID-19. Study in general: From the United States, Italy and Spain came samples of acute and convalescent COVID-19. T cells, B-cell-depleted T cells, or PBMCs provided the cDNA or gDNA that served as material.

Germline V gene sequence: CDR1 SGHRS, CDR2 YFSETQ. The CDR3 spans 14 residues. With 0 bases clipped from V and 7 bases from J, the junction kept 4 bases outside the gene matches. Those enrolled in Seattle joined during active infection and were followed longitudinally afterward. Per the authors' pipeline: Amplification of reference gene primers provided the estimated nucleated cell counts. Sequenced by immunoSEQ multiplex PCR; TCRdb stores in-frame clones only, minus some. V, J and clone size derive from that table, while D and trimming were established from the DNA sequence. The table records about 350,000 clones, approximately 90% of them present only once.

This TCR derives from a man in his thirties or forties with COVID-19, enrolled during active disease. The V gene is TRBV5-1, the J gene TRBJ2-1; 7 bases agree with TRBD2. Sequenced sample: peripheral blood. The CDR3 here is CASSLAPGGNEQFF. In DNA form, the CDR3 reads TGCGCCAGCAGCTTGGCTCCCGGGGGGAATGAGCAGTTCTTC.